This T cell receptor (beta chain) was documented in a study of shared clonotypes between healthy human individuals. At deep level, the assay was performed. Method: immunoSEQ multiplex PCR; TCRdb's copy keeps in-frame clones and lacks some. The data contain about 360,000 clones, roughly 80% of them singletons. Study-level results: Tissue TCR repertoires likely differ from these blood-only repertoires.

Concerning this clone: Its antigen is currently unknown.

From germline, CDR1 is SGHTA and CDR2 FQGTGA. V shed 3 bases, J shed 4 bases, and the junction held 5 bases outside the gene matches. There are 17 residues in the CDR3. Source material: memory CD4+ T cells sorted from blood. The sample's subset: CD45RA-negative fraction. This sequence was found in a man younger than 45 in good health. This rearrangement joins TRBV7-3 to TRBJ2-1; the match to TRBD2 covers 14 bases. DNA of the CDR3: TGTGCCAGCAGCTTGGGACTAGCGGGAGTCGGGTACAATGAGCAGTTCTTC. It encodes CASSLGLAGVGYNEQFF.